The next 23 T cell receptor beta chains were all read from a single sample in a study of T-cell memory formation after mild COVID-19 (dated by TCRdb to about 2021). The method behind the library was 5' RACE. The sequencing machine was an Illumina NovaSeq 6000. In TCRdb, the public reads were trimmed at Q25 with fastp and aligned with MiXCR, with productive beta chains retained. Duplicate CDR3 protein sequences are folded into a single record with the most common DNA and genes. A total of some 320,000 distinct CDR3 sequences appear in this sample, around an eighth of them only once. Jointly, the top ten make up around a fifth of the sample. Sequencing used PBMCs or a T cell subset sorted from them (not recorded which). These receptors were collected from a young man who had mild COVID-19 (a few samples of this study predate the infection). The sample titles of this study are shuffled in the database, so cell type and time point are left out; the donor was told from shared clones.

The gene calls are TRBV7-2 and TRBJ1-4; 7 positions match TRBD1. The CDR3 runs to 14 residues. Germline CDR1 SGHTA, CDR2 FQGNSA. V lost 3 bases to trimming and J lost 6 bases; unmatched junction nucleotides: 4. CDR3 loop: CASSFDRADEKLFF. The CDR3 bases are TGTGCCAGCAGCTTCGACAGGGCGGATGAAAAACTGTTTTTT.

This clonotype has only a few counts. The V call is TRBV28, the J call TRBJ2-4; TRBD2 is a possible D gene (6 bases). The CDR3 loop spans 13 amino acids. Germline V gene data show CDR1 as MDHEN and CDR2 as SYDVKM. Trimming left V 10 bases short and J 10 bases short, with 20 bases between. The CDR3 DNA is TGTGCCACCATCGCCCTCGGGGGTGGGATTCAGTACTTC. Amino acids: CATIALGGGIQYF. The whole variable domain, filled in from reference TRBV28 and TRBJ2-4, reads DVKVTQSSRYLVKRTGEKVFLECVQDMDHENMFWYRQDPGLGLRLIYFSYDVKMKEKGDIPEGYSVSREKKERFSLILESASTNQTSMYLCATIALGGGIQYFGAGTRLSVL.

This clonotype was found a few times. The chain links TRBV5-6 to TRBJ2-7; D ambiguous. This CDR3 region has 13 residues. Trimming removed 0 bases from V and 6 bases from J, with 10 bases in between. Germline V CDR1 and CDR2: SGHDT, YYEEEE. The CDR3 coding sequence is TGTGCCAGCAGCTTGGGTGGGCAGACCGAGCAGTACTTC. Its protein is CASSLGGQTEQYF.

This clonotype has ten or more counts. CDR3 coding DNA: TGCGCCACGCGGGACAGCTCTGGGGCCAACGTCCTGACTTTC. Amino acid sequence: CATRDSSGANVLTF. J is TRBJ2-6 and V is TRBV5-1; TRBD1 is a possible D gene (7 bases). The V end was cut by 9 bases, the J end by 0 bases, with 10 bases between. CDR3 length: 14 residues. Germline lookup yields CDR1 SGHRS and CDR2 YFSETQ.

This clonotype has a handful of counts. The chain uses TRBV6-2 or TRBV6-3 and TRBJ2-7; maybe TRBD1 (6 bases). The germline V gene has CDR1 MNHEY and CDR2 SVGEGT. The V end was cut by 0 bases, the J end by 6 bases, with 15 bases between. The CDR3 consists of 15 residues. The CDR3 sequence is CASSYSITGRGEQYF. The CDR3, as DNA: TGTGCCAGCAGTTACTCGATAACAGGGAGAGGCGAGCAGTACTTC.

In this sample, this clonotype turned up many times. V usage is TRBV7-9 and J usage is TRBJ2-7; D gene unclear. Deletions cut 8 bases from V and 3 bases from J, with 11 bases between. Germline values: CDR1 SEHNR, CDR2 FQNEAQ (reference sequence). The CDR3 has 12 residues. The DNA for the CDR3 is TGTGCCAGCGAGGCGGAAAGCTACGAGCAGTACGTC. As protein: CASEAESYEQYV.

CDR3 bases: TGTGCCAGCAGCAAGGGGGGACAGTTCTACGAGCAGTACTTC. Protein sequence: CASSKGGQFYEQYF. The chain employs TRBV21-1 and TRBJ2-7; the table calls TRBD1, which could not be checked here. TRBV21-1 is listed as a pseudogene. This CDR3 comprises 14 residues.

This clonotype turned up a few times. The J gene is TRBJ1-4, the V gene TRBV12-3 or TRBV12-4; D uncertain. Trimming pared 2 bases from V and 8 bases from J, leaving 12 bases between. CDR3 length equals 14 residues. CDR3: CASSLFGPEEKLFF. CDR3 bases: TGTGCCAGCAGTTTATTTGGGCCGGAAGAAAAACTGTTTTTT.

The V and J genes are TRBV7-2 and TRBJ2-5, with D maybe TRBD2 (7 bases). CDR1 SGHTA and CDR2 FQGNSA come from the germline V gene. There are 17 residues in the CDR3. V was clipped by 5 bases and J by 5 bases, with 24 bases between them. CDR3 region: CASSPRGGAPRAETQYF. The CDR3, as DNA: TGTGCCAGCAGCCCTAGGGGGGGGGCCCCGAGGGCGGAGACCCAGTACTTC.

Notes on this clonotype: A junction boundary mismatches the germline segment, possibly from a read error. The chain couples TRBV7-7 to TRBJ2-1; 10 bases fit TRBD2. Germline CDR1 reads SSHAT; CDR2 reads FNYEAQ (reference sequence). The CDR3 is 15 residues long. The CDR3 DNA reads TGTGCTAGCAGCCGCGACTTAGCGGGGGGCAATGAGCAGTTCTTC. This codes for CASSRDLAGGNEQFF. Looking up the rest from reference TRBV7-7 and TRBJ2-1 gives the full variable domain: GAGVSQSPRYKVTKRGQDVTLRCDPISSHATLYWYQQALGQGPEFLTYFNYEAQPDKSGLPSDRFSAERPEGSISTLTIQRTEQRDSAMYRCASSRDLAGGNEQFFGPGTRLTVL.

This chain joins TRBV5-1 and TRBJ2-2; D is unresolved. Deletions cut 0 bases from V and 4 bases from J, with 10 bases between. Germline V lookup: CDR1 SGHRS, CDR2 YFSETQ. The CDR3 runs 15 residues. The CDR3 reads CASSLARPSTGELFF. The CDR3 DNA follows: TGCGCCAGCAGCTTGGCGAGGCCGAGCACCGGGGAGCTGTTTTTT.

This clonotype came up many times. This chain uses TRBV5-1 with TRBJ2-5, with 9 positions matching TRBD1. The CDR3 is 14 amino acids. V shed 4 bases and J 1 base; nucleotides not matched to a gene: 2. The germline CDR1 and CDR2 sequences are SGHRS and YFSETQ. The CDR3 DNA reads TGCGCCAGCAGCACGGGACAGGGCCAAGAGACCCAGTACTTC. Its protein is CASSTGQGQETQYF.

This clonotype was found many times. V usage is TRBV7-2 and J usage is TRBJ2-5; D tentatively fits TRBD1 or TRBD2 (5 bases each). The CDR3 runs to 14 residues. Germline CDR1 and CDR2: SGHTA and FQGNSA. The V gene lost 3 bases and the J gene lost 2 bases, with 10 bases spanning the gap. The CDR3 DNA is TGTGCCAGCAGCTTCGGGACCCTACAAGAGACCCAGTACTTC. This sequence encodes CASSFGTLQETQYF.

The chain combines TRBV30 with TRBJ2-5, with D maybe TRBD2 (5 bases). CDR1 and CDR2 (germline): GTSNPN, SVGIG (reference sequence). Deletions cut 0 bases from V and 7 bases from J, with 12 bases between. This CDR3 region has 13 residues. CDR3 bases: TGTGCCTGGAGTGTGGTCGACGAGGGGACCCAGTACTTC. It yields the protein CAWSVVDEGTQYF.

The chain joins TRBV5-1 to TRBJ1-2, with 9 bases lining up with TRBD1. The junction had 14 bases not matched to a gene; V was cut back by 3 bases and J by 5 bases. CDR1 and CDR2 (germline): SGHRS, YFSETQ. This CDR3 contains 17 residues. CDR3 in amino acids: CASSWDSGTGRWYGYTF. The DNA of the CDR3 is TGCGCCAGCAGCTGGGATTCTGGGACAGGGAGATGGTATGGCTACACCTTC.

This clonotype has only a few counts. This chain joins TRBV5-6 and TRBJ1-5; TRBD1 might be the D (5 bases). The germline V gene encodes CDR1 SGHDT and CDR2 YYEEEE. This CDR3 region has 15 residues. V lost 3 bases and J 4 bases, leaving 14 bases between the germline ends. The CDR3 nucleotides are TGTGCCAGCAGCTCCCTCGGGGGGTCAAATCAGCCCCAGCATTTT. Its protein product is CASSSLGGSNQPQHF.

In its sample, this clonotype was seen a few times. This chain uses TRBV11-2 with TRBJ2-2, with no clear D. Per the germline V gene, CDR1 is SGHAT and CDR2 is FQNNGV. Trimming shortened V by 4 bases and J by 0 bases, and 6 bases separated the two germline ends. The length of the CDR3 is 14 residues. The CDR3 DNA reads TGTGCCAGCAGCTCTTCTCCGAACACCGGGGAGCTGTTTTTT. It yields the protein CASSSSPNTGELFF.

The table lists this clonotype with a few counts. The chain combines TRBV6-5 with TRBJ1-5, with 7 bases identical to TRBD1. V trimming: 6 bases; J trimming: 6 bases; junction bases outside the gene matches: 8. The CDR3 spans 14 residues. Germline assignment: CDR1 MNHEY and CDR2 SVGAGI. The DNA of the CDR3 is TGTGCCAGCAGAGCCGACAGGGACGGTCAGCCCCAGCATTTT. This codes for CASRADRDGQPQHF.

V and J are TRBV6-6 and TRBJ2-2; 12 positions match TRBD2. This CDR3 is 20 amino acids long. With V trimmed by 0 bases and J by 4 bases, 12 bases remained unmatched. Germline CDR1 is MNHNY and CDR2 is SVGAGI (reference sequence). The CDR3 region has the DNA TGTGCCAGCAGTTACTCTAAGGGGACTAGCGGGCTAATGGCCACCGGGGAGCTGTTTTTT. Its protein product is CASSYSKGTSGLMATGELFF.

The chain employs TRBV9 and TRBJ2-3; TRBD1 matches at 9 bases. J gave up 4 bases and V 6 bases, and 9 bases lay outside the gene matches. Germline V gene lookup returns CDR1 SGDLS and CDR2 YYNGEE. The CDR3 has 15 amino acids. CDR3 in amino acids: CASNQDRGRSDTQYF. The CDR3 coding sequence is TGTGCCAGCAACCAGGACAGGGGTAGGTCAGATACGCAGTATTTT.

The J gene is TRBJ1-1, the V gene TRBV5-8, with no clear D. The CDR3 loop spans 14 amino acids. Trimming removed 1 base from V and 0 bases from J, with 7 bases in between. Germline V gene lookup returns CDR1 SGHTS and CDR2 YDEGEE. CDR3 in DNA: TGTGCCAGCAGCTTGCAGCGGATGAACACTGAAGCTTTCTTT. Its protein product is CASSLQRMNTEAFF.

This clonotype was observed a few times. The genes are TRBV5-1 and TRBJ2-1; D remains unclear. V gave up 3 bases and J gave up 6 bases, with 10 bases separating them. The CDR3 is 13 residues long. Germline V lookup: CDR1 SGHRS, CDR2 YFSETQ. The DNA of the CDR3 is TGCGCCAGCAGCTGGCTAATCCCCAATGAGCAGTTCTTC. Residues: CASSWLIPNEQFF.

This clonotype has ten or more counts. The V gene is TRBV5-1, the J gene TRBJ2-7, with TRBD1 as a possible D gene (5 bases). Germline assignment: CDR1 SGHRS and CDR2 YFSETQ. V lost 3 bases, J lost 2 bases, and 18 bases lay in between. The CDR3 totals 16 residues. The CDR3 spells CASSSLETGPPYEQYF. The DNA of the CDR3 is TGCGCCAGCAGCTCGCTGGAAACAGGACCACCCTACGAGCAGTACTTC.